Presented here are 2 T cell receptor beta chains from one specimen sequenced in a study of blood T cell repertoires in COVID-19. Some clones are missing from TCRdb's copy, which holds only in-frame ones; the method was immunoSEQ multiplex PCR. The profile shows 200,000 to 250,000 clones, 84% of them singletons. The sequenced sample was peripheral blood. These receptors were taken from a woman in her forties or fifties with active or convalescent COVID-19.

The rearrangement joins TRBV11-2 to TRBJ1-3; possible D gene TRBD1, 6 bases. Trimming took off 0 bases at V and 4 bases at J, with 10 bases between the two ends. Per germline, CDR1 SGHAT and CDR2 FQNNGV. The CDR3 has 15 residues. CDR3 region: CASSLDSGHGNTIYF. The CDR3 DNA reads as TGTGCCAGCAGCTTAGATTCGGGACACGGAAACACCATATATTTT.

Comment on this clone: A much larger clone differs by one base, so this may be a read error. The chain joins TRBV9 to TRBJ1-1; maybe TRBD1 (6 bases). The CDR3 covers 14 residues. V lost 0 bases and J lost 3, with 9 bases in between. Germline CDR1 is SGDLS and CDR2 is YYNGEE. The CDR3 reads CASSVAYRDTEAFF. CDR3 nucleotides: TGTGCCAGCAGCGTAGCCTACAGGGACACTGAAGCTTTCTTT.